These 5 T cell receptor beta chains were sequenced from one sample in a study of T-cell reconstitution after alpha-beta-depleted transplantation in children. Unique molecular identifiers were incorporated into the prepared TCRbeta library. Via MiXCR, TCRdb re-called the PCR reads, giving one row per CDR3 protein. This sample has tens of thousands of distinct CDR3 sequences; roughly 4.4% occur once, and the top ten carry 18%. The sample in question was PBMCs, mostly from graft donor cells, obtained 180 days after TCRalphabeta/CD19-depleted stem cell transplant. These receptors originate from a boy under two years old who had a stem cell transplant for acute myeloid leukemia, so the T cells may come from the graft donor.

Many counts were recorded for this clonotype. V usage is TRBV5-1 and J usage is TRBJ2-1, with 15 bases identical to TRBD2. J was trimmed by 7 bases and V by 4 bases; bases with no gene match: 12. Looked up from germline, CDR1 is SGHRS and CDR2 is YFSETQ. The CDR3 contains 18 residues. The CDR3 loop reads CASSLRVTGLAGGNEQFF. In nucleotides, the CDR3 is TGCGCCAGCAGCCTGAGGGTTACAGGACTAGCGGGGGGGAATGAGCAGTTCTTC. The whole variable domain, remainder taken from reference TRBV5-1 and TRBJ2-1, is KAGVTQTPRYLIKTRGQQVTLSCSPISGHRSVSWYQQTPGQGLQFLFEYFSETQRNKGNFPGRFSGRQFSNSRSEMNVSTLELGDSALYLCASSLRVTGLAGGNEQFFGPGTRLTVL.

This clonotype was detected ten times or more. The chain employs TRBV28 and TRBJ2-2, with TRBD1 matching over 10 bases. Germline trimming cut 8 bases from V and 7 bases from J; bases unmatched to any gene: 7. Germline assignment: CDR1 MDHEN and CDR2 SYDVKM. CDR3 size: 14 residues. The CDR3: CASRDRGLFGELFF. The CDR3 DNA reads as TGTGCCAGCCGTGACAGGGGGCTATTCGGGGAGCTGTTTTTT. The whole variable domain, remainder taken from reference TRBV28 and TRBJ2-2, is DVKVTQSSRYLVKRTGEKVFLECVQDMDHENMFWYRQDPGLGLRLIYFSYDVKMKEKGDIPEGYSVSREKKERFSLILESASTNQTSMYLCASRDRGLFGELFFGEGSRLTVL.

This clonotype was found many times. The rearrangement joins TRBV28 to TRBJ2-1; D is undetermined. V gave up 3 bases and J gave up 9 bases, with 9 bases separating them. The CDR3 has 12 residues. Germline V gives CDR1 MDHEN, CDR2 SYDVKM. This chain's CDR3 is CASSFSTREQFF. CDR3 DNA: TGTGCCAGCAGTTTCTCGACTCGTGAGCAGTTCTTC.

Ten or more counts support this clonotype. The rearrangement uses TRBV7-8 and TRBJ2-5; unclear D gene. Trimming left V 0 bases short and J 3 bases short, with 11 bases between. Germline loops: CDR1 SGHVS, CDR2 FQNEAQ. The CDR3 is 15 residues long. CDR3 coding DNA: TGTGCCAGCAGCTTAGCTGGTCAGACAAAAGAGACCCAGTACTTC. As protein: CASSLAGQTKETQYF.

J is TRBJ2-1 and V is TRBV6-5; weak D call: TRBD2 (6 bases). The CDR3 extends over 18 amino acids. V was cut by 2 bases and J by 3 bases, with 20 bases left in between. Germline-derived CDR1 and CDR2 are MNHEY and SVGAGI. This chain's CDR3 is CASSYDLGEAGNYNEQFF. Here the CDR3 DNA reads TGTGCCAGCAGTTACGACTTGGGTGAGGCGGGGAACTACAATGAGCAGTTCTTC.